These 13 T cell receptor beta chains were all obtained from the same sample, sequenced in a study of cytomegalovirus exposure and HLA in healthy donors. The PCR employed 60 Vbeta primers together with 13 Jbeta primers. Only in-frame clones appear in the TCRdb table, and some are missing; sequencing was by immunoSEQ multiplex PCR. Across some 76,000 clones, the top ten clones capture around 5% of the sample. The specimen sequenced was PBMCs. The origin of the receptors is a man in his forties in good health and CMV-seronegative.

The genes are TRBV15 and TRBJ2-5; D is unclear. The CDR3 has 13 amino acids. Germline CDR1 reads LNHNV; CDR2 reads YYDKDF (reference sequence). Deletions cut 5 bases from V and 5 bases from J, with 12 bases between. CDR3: CATSPRYDETQYF. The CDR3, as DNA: TGTGCCACCAGCCCACGGTACGATGAGACCCAGTACTTC.

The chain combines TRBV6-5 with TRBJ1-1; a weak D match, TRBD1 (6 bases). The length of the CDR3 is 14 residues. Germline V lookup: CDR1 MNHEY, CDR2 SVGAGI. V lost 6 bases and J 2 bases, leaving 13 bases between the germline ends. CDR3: CASSRTGLNTEAFF. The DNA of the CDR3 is TGTGCCAGCAGCCGAACAGGGTTAAACACTGAAGCTTTCTTT.

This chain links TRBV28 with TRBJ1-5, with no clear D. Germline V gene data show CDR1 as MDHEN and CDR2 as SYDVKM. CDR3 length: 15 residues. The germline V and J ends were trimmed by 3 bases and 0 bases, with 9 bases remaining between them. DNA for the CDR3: TGTGCCAGCAGTTTTCAGAGGAGTAGCAATCAGCCCCAGCATTTT. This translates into CASSFQRSSNQPQHF.

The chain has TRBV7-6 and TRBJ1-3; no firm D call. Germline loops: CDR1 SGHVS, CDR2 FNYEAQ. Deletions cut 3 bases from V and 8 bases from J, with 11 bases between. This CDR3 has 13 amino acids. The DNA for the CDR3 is TGTGCCAGCAGCTTGGAACCGCGGGACACCATATATTTT. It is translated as CASSLEPRDTIYF.

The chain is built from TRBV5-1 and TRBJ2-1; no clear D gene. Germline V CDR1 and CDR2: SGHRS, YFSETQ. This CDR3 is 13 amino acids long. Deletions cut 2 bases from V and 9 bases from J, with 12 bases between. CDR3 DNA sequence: TGCGCCAGCAGCTTCAGCCCAGGTGGTGAGCAGTTCTTC. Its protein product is CASSFSPGGEQFF.

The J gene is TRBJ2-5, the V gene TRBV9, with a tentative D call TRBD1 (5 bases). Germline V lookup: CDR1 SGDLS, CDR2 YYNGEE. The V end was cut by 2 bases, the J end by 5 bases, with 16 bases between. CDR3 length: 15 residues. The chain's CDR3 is CASSVGPGSHETQYF. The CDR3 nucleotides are TGTGCCAGCAGCGTCGGGCCAGGGTCGCATGAGACCCAGTACTTC.

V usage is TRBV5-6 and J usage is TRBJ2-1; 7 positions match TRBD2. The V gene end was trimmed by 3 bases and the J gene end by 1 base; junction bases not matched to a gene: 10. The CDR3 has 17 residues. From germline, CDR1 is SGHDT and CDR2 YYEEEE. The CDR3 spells CASSSASGLQSYNEQFF. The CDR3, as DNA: TGTGCCAGCAGCTCGGCCTCGGGACTACAATCCTACAATGAGCAGTTCTTC.

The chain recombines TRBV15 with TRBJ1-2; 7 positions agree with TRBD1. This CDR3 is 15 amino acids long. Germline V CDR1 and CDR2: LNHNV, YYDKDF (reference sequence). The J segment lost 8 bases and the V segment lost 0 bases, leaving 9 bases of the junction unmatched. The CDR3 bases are TGTGCCACCAGCAGAGATCGAGAGGGGGCGCGAGGCTACACCTTC. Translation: CATSRDREGARGYTF. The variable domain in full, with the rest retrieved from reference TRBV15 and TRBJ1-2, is DAMVIQNPRYQVTQFGKPVTLSCSQTLNHNVMYWYQQKSSQAPKLLFHYYDKDFNNEADTPDNFQSRRPNTSFCFLDIRSPGLGDTAMYLCATSRDREGARGYTFGSGTRLTVV.

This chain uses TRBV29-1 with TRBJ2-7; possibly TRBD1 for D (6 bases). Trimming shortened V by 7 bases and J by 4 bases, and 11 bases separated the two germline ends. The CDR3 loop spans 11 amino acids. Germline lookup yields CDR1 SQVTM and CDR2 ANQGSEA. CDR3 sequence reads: CSGQDGYEQYF. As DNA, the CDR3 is TGCAGCGGACAGGACGGTTACGAGCAGTACTTC.

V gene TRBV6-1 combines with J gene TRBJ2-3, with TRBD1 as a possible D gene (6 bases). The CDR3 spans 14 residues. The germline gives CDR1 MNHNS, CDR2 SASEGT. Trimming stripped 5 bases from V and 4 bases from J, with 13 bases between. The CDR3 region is CASSQGSPADTQYF. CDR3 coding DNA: TGTGCCAGCAGTCAGGGGTCTCCTGCAGATACGCAGTATTTT.

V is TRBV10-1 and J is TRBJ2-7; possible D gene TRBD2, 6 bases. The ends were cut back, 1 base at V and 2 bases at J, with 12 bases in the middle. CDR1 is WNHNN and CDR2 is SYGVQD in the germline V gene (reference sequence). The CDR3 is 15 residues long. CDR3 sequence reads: CASSEWRGGTYEQYF. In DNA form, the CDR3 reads TGCGCCAGCAGTGAGTGGCGGGGAGGAACCTACGAGCAGTACTTC.

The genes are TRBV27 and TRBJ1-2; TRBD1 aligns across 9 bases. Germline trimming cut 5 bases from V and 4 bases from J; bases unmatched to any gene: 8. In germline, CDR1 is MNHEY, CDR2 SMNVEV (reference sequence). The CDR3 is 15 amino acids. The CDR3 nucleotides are TGTGCCAGCAGTAACCTTCGACAGGGGGGCTATGGCTACACCTTC. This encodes CASSNLRQGGYGYTF.

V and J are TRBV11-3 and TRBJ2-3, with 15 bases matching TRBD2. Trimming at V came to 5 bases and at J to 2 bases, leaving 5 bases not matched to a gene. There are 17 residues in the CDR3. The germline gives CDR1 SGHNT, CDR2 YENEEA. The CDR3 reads CASSPGTSGGFTDTQYF. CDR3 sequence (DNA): TGTGCCAGCAGCCCCGGGACTAGCGGGGGGTTCACAGATACGCAGTATTTT.